The 3 T cell receptor beta chains below come from one sample, sequenced in a study of early stage breast cancer tumors. The table came from immunoSEQ multiplex PCR; TCRdb's copy has only in-frame clones and leaves some out. The sample shows about 28,000 clones, more than 65% of them seen only once. Sequencing used blood. The source of these receptors is a person in their 40s with breast cancer.

The genes are TRBV5-1 and TRBJ2-1, with D unresolved. The V end lost 0 bases, the J end lost 8 bases, and 12 bases lay between the germline ends. Germline V gene data show CDR1 as SGHRS and CDR2 as YFSETQ. This CDR3 spans 14 amino acids. CDR3 sequence: CASSLGYNEDEQFF. CDR3 DNA: TGCGCCAGCAGCTTGGGTTACAACGAAGATGAGCAGTTCTTC. Filled out from reference TRBV5-1 and TRBJ2-1, the complete variable domain reads KAGVTQTPRYLIKTRGQQVTLSCSPISGHRSVSWYQQTPGQGLQFLFEYFSETQRNKGNFPGRFSGRQFSNSRSEMNVSTLELGDSALYLCASSLGYNEDEQFFGPGTRLTVL.

The genes are TRBV11-1 and TRBJ2-5, with 15 bases identical to TRBD2. Germline assignment: CDR1 SGHAT and CDR2 FQDESV (reference sequence). The trim removed 4 bases at V and 4 bases at J, leaving 10 bases unmatched. CDR3 length: 18 amino acids. CDR3 nucleotides: TGTGCCAGCAGCTCGAGCTATAGGACTAGCGGGAGGGGAGAGACCCAGTACTTC. Its protein product is CASSSSYRTSGRGETQYF.

A note on this clone: Other DNA sequences in this sample translate to the same CDR3. The chain is built from TRBV30 and TRBJ1-5, with 7 bases identical to TRBD1. V lost 1 base to trimming and J lost 5 bases; unmatched junction nucleotides: 2. This CDR3 has 13 amino acids. The germline V gene has CDR1 GTSNPN and CDR2 SVGIG (reference sequence). CDR3 amino acids: CAWSGQGDQPQHF. CDR3 DNA sequence: TGTGCCTGGAGTGGACAGGGAGATCAGCCCCAGCATTTT.